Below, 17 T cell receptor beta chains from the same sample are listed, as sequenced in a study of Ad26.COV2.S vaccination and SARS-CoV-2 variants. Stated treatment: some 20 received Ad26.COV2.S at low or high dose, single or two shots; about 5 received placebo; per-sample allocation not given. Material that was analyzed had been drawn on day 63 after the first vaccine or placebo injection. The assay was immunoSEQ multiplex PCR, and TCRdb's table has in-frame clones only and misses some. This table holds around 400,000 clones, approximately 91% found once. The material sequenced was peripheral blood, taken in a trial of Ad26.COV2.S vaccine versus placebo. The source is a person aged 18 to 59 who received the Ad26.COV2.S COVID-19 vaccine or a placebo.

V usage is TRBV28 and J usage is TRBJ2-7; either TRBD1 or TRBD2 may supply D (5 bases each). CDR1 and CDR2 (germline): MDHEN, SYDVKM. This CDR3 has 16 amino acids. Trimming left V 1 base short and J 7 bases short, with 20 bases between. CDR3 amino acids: CASSLYGASPLGEQYF. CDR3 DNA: TGTGCCAGCAGTTTATATGGGGCTAGCCCCTTGGGGGAGCAGTACTTC. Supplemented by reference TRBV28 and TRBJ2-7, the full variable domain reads DVKVTQSSRYLVKRTGEKVFLECVQDMDHENMFWYRQDPGLGLRLIYFSYDVKMKEKGDIPEGYSVSREKKERFSLILESASTNQTSMYLCASSLYGASPLGEQYFGPGTRLTVT.

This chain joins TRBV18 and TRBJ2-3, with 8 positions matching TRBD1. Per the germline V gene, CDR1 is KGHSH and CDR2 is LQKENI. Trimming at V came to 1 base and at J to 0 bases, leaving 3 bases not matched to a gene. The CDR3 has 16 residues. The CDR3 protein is CASSPQTGGSTDTQYF. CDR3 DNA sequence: TGTGCCAGCTCACCACAAACAGGGGGTAGCACAGATACGCAGTATTTT.

The CDR3 spells CASWGLALDTQYF. The CDR3 DNA sequence: TGTGCCAGCTGGGGACTAGCTTTGGATACGCAGTATTTT. The genes are TRBV2 and TRBJ2-3; TRBD2 matches 9 bases. Germline V gene lookup returns CDR1 SNHLY and CDR2 FYNNEI. This CDR3 spans 13 amino acids. The trim removed 8 bases at V and 6 bases at J, leaving 6 bases unmatched.

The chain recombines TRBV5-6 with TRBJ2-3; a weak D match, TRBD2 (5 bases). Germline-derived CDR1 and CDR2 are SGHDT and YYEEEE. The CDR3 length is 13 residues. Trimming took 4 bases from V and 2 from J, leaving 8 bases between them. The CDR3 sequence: CASSPGTTDTQYF. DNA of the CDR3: TGTGCCAGCAGCCCGGGAACCACAGATACGCAGTATTTT.

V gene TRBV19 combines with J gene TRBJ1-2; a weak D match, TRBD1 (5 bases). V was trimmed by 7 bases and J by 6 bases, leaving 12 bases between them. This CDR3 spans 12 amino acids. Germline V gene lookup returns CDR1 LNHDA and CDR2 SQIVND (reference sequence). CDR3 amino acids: CASMGPGNGYTF. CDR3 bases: TGTGCCAGTATGGGACCAGGGAATGGCTACACCTTC.

The CDR3 spells CASSLEGTGVAGANVLTF. Here the CDR3 DNA reads TGCGCCAGCAGCTTGGAGGGGACAGGGGTTGCTGGGGCCAACGTCCTGACTTTC. This chain connects TRBV5-1 to TRBJ2-6; 10 bases match TRBD1. Germline CDR1 and CDR2: SGHRS and YFSETQ. The CDR3 totals 18 residues. Trimming at V came to 0 bases and at J to 2 bases, leaving 5 bases not matched to a gene.

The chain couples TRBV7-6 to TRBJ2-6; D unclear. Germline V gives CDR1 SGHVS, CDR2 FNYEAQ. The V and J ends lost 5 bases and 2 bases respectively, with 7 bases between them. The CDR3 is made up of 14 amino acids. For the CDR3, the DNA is TGTGCCAGCAGCCAACAGACTGGGGCCAACGTCCTGACTTTC. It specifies CASSQQTGANVLTF.

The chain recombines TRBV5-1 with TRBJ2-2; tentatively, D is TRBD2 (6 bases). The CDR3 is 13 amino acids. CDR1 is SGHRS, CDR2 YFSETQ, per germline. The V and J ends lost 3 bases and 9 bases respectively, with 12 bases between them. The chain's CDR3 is CASSSSVSRELFF. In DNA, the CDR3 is TGCGCCAGCAGCTCTAGCGTCAGCAGGGAGCTGTTTTTT. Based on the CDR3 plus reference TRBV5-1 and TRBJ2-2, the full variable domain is KAGVTQTPRYLIKTRGQQVTLSCSPISGHRSVSWYQQTPGQGLQFLFEYFSETQRNKGNFPGRFSGRQFSNSRSEMNVSTLELGDSALYLCASSSSVSRELFFGEGSRLTVL.

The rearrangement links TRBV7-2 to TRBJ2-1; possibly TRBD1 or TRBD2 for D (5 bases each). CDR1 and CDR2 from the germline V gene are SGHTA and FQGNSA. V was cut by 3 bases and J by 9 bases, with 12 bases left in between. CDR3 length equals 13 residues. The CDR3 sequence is CASSFGGRGEQFF. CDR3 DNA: TGTGCCAGCAGCTTTGGAGGAAGGGGTGAGCAGTTCTTC. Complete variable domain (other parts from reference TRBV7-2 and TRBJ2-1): GAGVSQSPSNKVTEKGKDVELRCDPISGHTALYWYRQSLGQGLEFLIYFQGNSAPDKSGLPSDRFSAERTGGSVSTLTIQRTQQEDSAVYLCASSFGGRGEQFFGPGTRLTVL.

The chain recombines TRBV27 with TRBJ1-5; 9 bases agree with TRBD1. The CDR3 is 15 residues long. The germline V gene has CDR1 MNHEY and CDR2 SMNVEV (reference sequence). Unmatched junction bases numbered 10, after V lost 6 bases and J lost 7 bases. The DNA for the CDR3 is TGTGCCAGCAGGCCCCAACAGGGGGCGCGACAGCCCCAGCATTTT. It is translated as CASRPQQGARQPQHF.

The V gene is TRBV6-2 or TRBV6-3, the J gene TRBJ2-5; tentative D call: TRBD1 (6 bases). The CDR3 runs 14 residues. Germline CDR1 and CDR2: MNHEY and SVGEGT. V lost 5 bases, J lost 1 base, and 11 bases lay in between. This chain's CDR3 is CASSTTGFQETQYF. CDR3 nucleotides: TGTGCCAGCAGTACGACAGGATTCCAAGAGACCCAGTACTTC.

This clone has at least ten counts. Here the CDR3 reads CASSSRGSFTGELFF. The CDR3 nucleotides are TGTGCCAGCAGCTCGAGGGGGAGTTTTACCGGGGAGCTGTTTTTT. The chain couples TRBV6-5 to TRBJ2-2, with TRBD1 as a possible D gene (6 bases). CDR3 size: 15 residues. Trimming removed 6 bases from V and 5 bases from J, with 16 bases in between. Germline V CDR1 and CDR2: MNHEY, SVGAGI.

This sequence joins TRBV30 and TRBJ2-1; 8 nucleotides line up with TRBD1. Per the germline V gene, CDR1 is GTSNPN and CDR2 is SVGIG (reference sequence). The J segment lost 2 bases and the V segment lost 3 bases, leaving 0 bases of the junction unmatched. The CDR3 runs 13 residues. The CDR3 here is CAWRQGAYNEQFF. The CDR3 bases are TGTGCCTGGAGACAGGGGGCCTACAATGAGCAGTTCTTC.

CDR3 sequence: CASKRISYNEQFF. The CDR3 nucleotides read TGTGCCAGCAAGCGGATCTCCTACAATGAGCAGTTCTTC. The V and J genes are TRBV13 and TRBJ2-1; possible D gene TRBD2, 5 bases. Trimming removed 7 bases from V and 0 bases from J, with 7 bases in between. The germline V gene encodes CDR1 PRHDT and CDR2 FYEKMQ (reference sequence). The CDR3 is 13 residues long.

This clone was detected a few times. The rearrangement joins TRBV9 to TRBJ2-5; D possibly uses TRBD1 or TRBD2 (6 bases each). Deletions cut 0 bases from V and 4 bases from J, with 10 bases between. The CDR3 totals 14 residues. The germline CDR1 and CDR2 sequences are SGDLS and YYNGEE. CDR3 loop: CASSVGGGGETQYF. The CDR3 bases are TGTGCCAGCAGCGTAGGCGGAGGGGGAGAGACCCAGTACTTC.

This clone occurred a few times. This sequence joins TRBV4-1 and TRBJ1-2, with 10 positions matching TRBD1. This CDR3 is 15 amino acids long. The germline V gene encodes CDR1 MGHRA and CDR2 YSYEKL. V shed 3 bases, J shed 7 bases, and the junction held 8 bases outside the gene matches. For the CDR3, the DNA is TGCGCCAGCAGCCAGCCGAGACAGGGGGCGCGTGGCTACACCTTC. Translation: CASSQPRQGARGYTF.

CDR3 sequence reads: CAWSVNAYTGELFF. CDR3 coding DNA: TGTGCCTGGAGTGTTAACGCCTACACCGGGGAGCTGTTTTTT. The chain employs TRBV30 and TRBJ2-2, with D uncertain. Looked up from germline, CDR1 is GTSNPN and CDR2 is SVGIG (reference sequence). V lost 0 bases, J lost 3 bases, and 8 bases lay in between. The CDR3 has 14 amino acids.